This T cell receptor (beta chain) was sequenced for a study of OX40 agonist ivuxolimab in advanced cancers. The overall study: Each patient was given ivuxolimab into a vein every 2 weeks, at 0.01 to 10 mg/kg.

The CDR3 sequence is 16 residues long. V lost 3 bases and J lost 5, with 16 bases in between. The germline CDR1 and CDR2 sequences are MDHEN and SYDVKM. Only in-frame clones appear in the TCRdb table, and some are missing; sequencing was by immunoSEQ multiplex PCR. The repertoire includes about 33,000 clones, roughly 87% of them detected once, and around 0.84% sits in the top ten. Study findings and constraints: CD4+ and CD8+ blood T cells expanded clonally by week 6 at 0.1 to 3.0 mg/kg.

As for this clone: The antigen is not known.

The chain uses TRBV28 and TRBJ2-2, with D possibly TRBD1 on 6 matching bases. The input for sequencing was CD4+ or CD8+ T cells sorted from blood, taken in a trial of the OX40 agonist ivuxolimab. This TCR was recovered from an adult with an advanced solid tumor such as melanoma, head and neck, liver or kidney cancer. This chain's CDR3 is CASSLGTRGHTGELFF. CDR3 nucleotide sequence: TGTGCCAGCAGTTTGGGTACCAGGGGACATACCGGGGAGCTGTTTTTT.